Presented here are 5 T cell receptor beta chains from one specimen sequenced in a study of human T cells and chemical hapten exposure. Sample time point: patch test 3, about 24 weeks after DPC sensitization. The treatment here: therapeutic diphenylcyclopropenone sensitization with weekly scalp DPC. One entry per CDR3 protein results from TCRdb running MiXCR on the RACE reads. The table lists over 55,000 distinct CDR3 sequences, around 12% of them singletons. Material: whole blood, obtained in connection with sensitization to the hapten diphenylcyclopropenone (DPC). The source is a man between 25 and 39 years old with alopecia areata. Some clones in this sample may be carry-over from other donors' samples.

The chain couples TRBV7-9 to TRBJ2-1; perhaps TRBD2 as D (6 bases). Germline V gene sequence: CDR1 SEHNR, CDR2 FQNEAQ (reference sequence). V was cut by 5 bases and J by 10 bases, with 21 bases left in between. CDR3 size: 15 residues. The CDR3 DNA is TGTGCCAGCAGCCCAGGGACGGCGGGACTGGGGGAGCAGTTCTTC. Protein: CASSPGTAGLGEQFF.

The sample holds many counts of this clonotype. V gene TRBV13 combines with J gene TRBJ2-7, with D uncertain. CDR1 is PRHDT and CDR2 is FYEKMQ in the germline V gene (reference sequence). V lost 3 bases and J lost 3, with 6 bases in between. The CDR3 loop spans 12 amino acids. The CDR3 sequence: CASSFGFYEQYF. The CDR3 region has the DNA TGTGCCAGCAGCTTTGGGTTCTACGAGCAGTACTTC.

V gene TRBV9 combines with J gene TRBJ2-7; D is undetermined. This CDR3 comprises 13 residues. Germline CDR1 is SGDLS and CDR2 is YYNGEE. V lost 0 bases, J lost 2 bases, and 6 bases lay in between. In nucleotides, the CDR3 is TGTGCCAGCAGCGTAGACGGTACCTACGAGCAGTACTTC. This codes for CASSVDGTYEQYF.

This clonotype appeared many times. The chain links TRBV7-9 to TRBJ1-4; D perhaps matches TRBD1 (5 bases). The CDR3 sequence is 15 residues long. V was trimmed by 1 base and J by 3 bases, leaving 9 bases between them. The germline CDR1 and CDR2 sequences are SEHNR and FQNEAQ (reference sequence). CDR3 protein: CASSLGWGSNEKLFF. The CDR3 coding sequence is TGTGCCAGCAGCTTAGGATGGGGCTCTAATGAAAAACTGTTTTTT.

This clonotype was recorded many times. The chain joins TRBV7-9 to TRBJ1-5, with 7 bases matching TRBD1. The V and J ends lost 1 base and 5 bases, in that order; junction bases with no gene match: 2. In germline, CDR1 is SEHNR, CDR2 FQNEAQ (reference sequence). This CDR3 has 14 amino acids. The CDR3 here is CASSLEGAHQPQHF. The DNA for the CDR3 is TGTGCCAGCAGCTTAGAGGGGGCGCATCAGCCCCAGCATTTT.